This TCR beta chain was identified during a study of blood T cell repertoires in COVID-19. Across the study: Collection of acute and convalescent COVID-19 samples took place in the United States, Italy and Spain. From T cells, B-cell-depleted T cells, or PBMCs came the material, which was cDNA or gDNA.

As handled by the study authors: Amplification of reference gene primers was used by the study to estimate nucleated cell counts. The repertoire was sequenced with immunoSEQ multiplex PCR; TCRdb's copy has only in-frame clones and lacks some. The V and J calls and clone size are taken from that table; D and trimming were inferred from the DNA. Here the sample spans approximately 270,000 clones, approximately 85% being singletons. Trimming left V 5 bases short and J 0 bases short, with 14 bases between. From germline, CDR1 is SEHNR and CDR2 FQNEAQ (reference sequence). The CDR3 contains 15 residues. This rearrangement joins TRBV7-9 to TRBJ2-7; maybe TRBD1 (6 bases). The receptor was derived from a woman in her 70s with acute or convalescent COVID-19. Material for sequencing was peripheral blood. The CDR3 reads CASSPSGTPSYEQYF. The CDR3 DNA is TGTGCCAGCAGCCCATCCGGGACACCCTCCTACGAGCAGTACTTC.